This TCR beta chain was identified in a study of Ad26.COV2.S vaccination and SARS-CoV-2 variants. This CDR3 is built from 13 residues. CDR1 and CDR2 (germline): SEHNR, FQNEAQ (reference sequence). V lost 8 bases to trimming and J lost 4 bases; unmatched junction nucleotides: 2. Some clones are missing from TCRdb's copy, which holds only in-frame ones; the method was immunoSEQ multiplex PCR. Of more than 300,000 clones listed, about nine tenths were seen once; the top ten hold around 5.8%. Treatment reported: 15 to 20 received Ad26.COV2.S at low or high dose, single or two shots; roughly 5 received placebo; per-sample allocation not given. Sampling was performed 63 days after the first vaccine or placebo injection.

This clonotype was obtained from a person between 18 and 59 years old who received the Ad26.COV2.S COVID-19 vaccine or a placebo. The sequenced sample was peripheral blood, obtained in a trial of Ad26.COV2.S vaccine versus placebo. The J gene is TRBJ1-5, the V gene TRBV7-9, with 10 positions matching TRBD1. CDR3 in amino acids: CASDRGRNQPQHF. CDR3 sequence (DNA): TGTGCCAGCGACAGGGGGCGAAATCAGCCCCAGCATTTT.